Listed here are 25 T cell receptor beta chains from one sample, sequenced in a study of cytomegalovirus exposure and HLA in healthy donors (dated by TCRdb to about 2017). Library prep was done by the immunoSEQ multiplex PCR assay. For the multiplex PCR, a mixture combining 60 forward primers for TCR Vbeta segments and 13 reverse primers for TCR Jbeta segments was used. TCRdb stores this immuneACCESS table with in-frame sequences only. Part of the clones is absent; in the studies checked, under half of the shortfall reflects unresolved V genes, and no reason is known for the rest. Within this sample are fewer than 90,000 clones, with 75% to 90% of them counted one time only. Jointly, the top ten make up roughly 6.8% of the sample. Sequenced input: PBMCs. These receptors were taken from a human donor in good health.

The chain combines TRBV9 with TRBJ1-2; 9 bases agree with TRBD1. J gave up 4 bases and V 3 bases, and 7 bases lay outside the gene matches. Germline V gene data show CDR1 as SGDLS and CDR2 as YYNGEE. The CDR3 is 15 amino acids. CDR3 sequence: CASSAAGTGTYGYTF. CDR3 nucleotide sequence: TGTGCCAGCAGCGCCGCCGGGACAGGGACCTATGGCTACACCTTC.

This chain links TRBV7-6 with TRBJ2-1; D is undetermined. V was clipped by 4 bases and J by 6 bases, with 13 bases between them. Per germline, CDR1 SGHVS and CDR2 FNYEAQ. The CDR3 runs 14 residues. The CDR3 nucleotides are TGTGCCAGCAGCTCTACGTTCCCTCCCAATGAGCAGTTCTTC. Its translation is CASSSTFPPNEQFF.

This sequence joins TRBV27 and TRBJ1-5, with TRBD1 identical over 7 bases. V shed 5 bases and J 2 bases; nucleotides not matched to a gene: 12. The CDR3 runs to 17 residues. Per the germline V gene, CDR1 is MNHEY and CDR2 is SMNVEV (reference sequence). The CDR3 loop is CASSKMTGSTGNQPQHF. The DNA of the CDR3 is TGTGCCAGCAGTAAAATGACAGGGAGCACTGGCAATCAGCCCCAGCATTTT.

This clone came up once. This sequence joins TRBV5-1 and TRBJ1-1; D is unclear. V gave up 0 bases and J gave up 0 bases, with 9 bases separating them. Germline-derived CDR1 and CDR2 are SGHRS and YFSETQ. The CDR3 loop spans 15 amino acids. The CDR3 nucleotides are TGCGCCAGCAGCTTGGAAGCGAACATGAACACTGAAGCTTTCTTT. Translated: CASSLEANMNTEAFF.

This chain links TRBV12-5 with TRBJ1-1, with D unclear. The CDR3 loop spans 11 amino acids. Per germline, CDR1 LGHNT and CDR2 FRNRAP. Trimming took off 3 bases at V and 5 bases at J, with 4 bases between the two ends. CDR3: CASGFNTEAFF. As DNA, the CDR3 is TGTGCTAGTGGTTTTAATACTGAAGCTTTCTTT.

As for this clone: One junction end disagrees with the germline gene, perhaps due to a read error. This chain joins TRBV6-5 and TRBJ1-2, with TRBD1 matching over 7 bases. Germline loops: CDR1 MNHEY, CDR2 SVGAGI. This CDR3 region has 12 residues. Here the CDR3 reads CASSRGAEGYPF. For the CDR3, the DNA is TGTGCCAGCAGCAGGGGGGCAGAAGGCTACCCCTTC.

This clone has only one observation. The rearrangement links TRBV27 to TRBJ1-6, with TRBD1 matching over 9 bases. The germline V gene has CDR1 MNHEY and CDR2 SMNVEV (reference sequence). V shed 7 bases and J 7 bases; nucleotides not matched to a gene: 8. This CDR3 region has 15 residues. The CDR3 sequence: CASTSPDRGNSPLHF. In DNA form, the CDR3 reads TGTGCCAGCACCTCCCCGGACAGGGGAAATTCACCCCTCCACTTT.

Only one count was recorded for this clone. This rearrangement joins TRBV7-3 to TRBJ1-5; the D is unclear. CDR1 is SGHTA, CDR2 FQGTGA, per germline. The CDR3 covers 13 residues. Between the trimmed V and J ends, which lost 6 bases and 3 bases, there was a span of 9 bases. The CDR3 region is CASSREHNQPQHF. The CDR3, as DNA: TGTGCCAGCAGTAGGGAGCACAATCAGCCCCAGCATTTT. The full variable domain, completed using reference TRBV7-3 and TRBJ1-5, is GAGVSQTPSNKVTEKGKYVELRCDPISGHTALYWYRQSLGQGPEFLIYFQGTGAADDSGLPNDRFFAVRPEGSVSTLKIQRTERGDSAVYLCASSREHNQPQHFGDGTRLSIL.

As DNA, the CDR3 is TGTGCCAGTAGTATGAACAGGCGTAACTATGGCTACACCTTC. Its translation: CASSMNRRNYGYTF. The chain recombines TRBV19 with TRBJ1-2, with D possibly being TRBD1 (5 bases). The V end was cut by 3 bases, the J end by 1 base, with 9 bases between. The CDR3 is 14 residues long. CDR1 and CDR2 (germline): LNHDA, SQIVND (reference sequence).

V is TRBV27 and J is TRBJ1-5; D ambiguous. Trimming took off 3 bases at V and 3 bases at J, with 3 bases between the two ends. The CDR3 has 12 amino acids. Germline CDR1 and CDR2: MNHEY and SMNVEV (reference sequence). The CDR3 spells CASSFLNQPQHF. The CDR3 DNA follows: TGTGCCAGCAGTTTCCTCAATCAGCCCCAGCATTTT.

This clone appeared a few times. V and J are TRBV5-1 and TRBJ1-1, with D perhaps TRBD1 (6 bases). Trimming cost V 4 bases and J 0 bases, with 16 bases left between them. This CDR3 is built from 16 residues. The germline V gene encodes CDR1 SGHRS and CDR2 YFSETQ. The CDR3 spells CASSAHRVGVNTEAFF. CDR3 nucleotides: TGCGCCAGCAGCGCCCACAGGGTGGGGGTGAACACTGAAGCTTTCTTT.

The chain is built from TRBV5-6 and TRBJ1-1; TRBD1 might be the D (5 bases). The CDR3 is 13 residues long. With 5 bases removed from V and 1 base from J, the gap between germline ends came to 9 bases. CDR1 SGHDT and CDR2 YYEEEE come from the germline V gene. The CDR3 sequence: CASSRQSNTEAFF. The CDR3 DNA reads as TGTGCCAGCAGTAGACAGTCGAACACTGAAGCTTTCTTT. Combining the CDR3 with reference TRBV5-6 and TRBJ1-1 gives the whole variable domain DAGVTQSPTHLIKTRGQQVTLRCSPKSGHDTVSWYQQALGQGPQFIFQYYEEEERQRGNFPDRFSGHQFPNYSSELNVNALLLGDSALYLCASSRQSNTEAFFGQGTRLTVV.

J is TRBJ2-3 and V is TRBV11-2; 9 bases are shared with TRBD2. The V gene's germline CDR1 is SGHAT and CDR2 FQNNGV. There are 16 residues in the CDR3. V was pared by 1 base and J by 6 bases, with 8 bases of the junction left unmatched. Here the CDR3 reads CASSLVAGGLGDTQYF. The CDR3 DNA sequence: TGTGCCAGCAGCTTAGTTGCGGGGGGGCTGGGGGATACGCAGTATTTT.

This chain uses TRBV6-1 with TRBJ1-2; possibly TRBD1 for D (6 bases). CDR1 and CDR2 from the germline V gene are MNHNS and SASEGT. V dropped 4 bases and J dropped 4 bases, with 13 bases sitting between them. The CDR3 has 14 residues. The CDR3 coding sequence is TGTGCCAGCAGTGCCCGGGACACAATCTATGGCTACACCTTC. This sequence encodes CASSARDTIYGYTF.

This clone has a handful of counts. The chain uses TRBV5-5 and TRBJ2-2; 11 bases align to TRBD1. The CDR3 contains 19 residues. The germline CDR1 and CDR2 sequences are SGHKS and YYEKEE (reference sequence). V gave up 4 bases and J gave up 5 bases; unmatched junction bases: 16. CDR3 coding DNA: TGTGCCAGCAGCGCTAAGGGGGGGACAGGGGGAGTTTGGACCGGGGAGCTGTTTTTT. This encodes CASSAKGGTGGVWTGELFF.

This clone has a handful of counts. J is TRBJ2-5 and V is TRBV5-4; TRBD1 matches 9 bases. The closer fit of TRBJ2-7 to the DNA end suggests the J call may be wrong. Germline values: CDR1 SGHNT, CDR2 YYREEE (reference sequence). This CDR3 contains 17 residues. The CDR3 region is CASSPRYRGTGGDEQYF. The CDR3 DNA follows: TGTGCCAGCAGCCCCAGGTACAGGGGAACAGGGGGCGACGAGCAGTACTTC.

J is TRBJ2-3 and V is TRBV11-3; perhaps TRBD2 as D (5 bases). The V gene lost 5 bases and the J gene lost 4 bases, with 10 bases spanning the gap. The V gene's germline CDR1 is SGHNT and CDR2 YENEEA. This CDR3 contains 13 residues. This chain's CDR3 is CASSPTRPDTQYF. The CDR3 coding sequence is TGTGCCAGCAGCCCAACTAGACCAGATACGCAGTATTTT.

The genes are TRBV9 and TRBJ2-7; D is undetermined. CDR1 and CDR2 (germline): SGDLS, YYNGEE. V was trimmed by 0 bases and J by 0 bases, leaving 7 bases between them. This CDR3 region has 14 residues. CDR3 sequence (DNA): TGTGCCAGCAGCGTAGGGGCAGTCTCCTACGAGCAGTACTTC. It is translated as CASSVGAVSYEQYF.

This chain uses TRBV19 with TRBJ1-1; a weak D match, TRBD1 (5 bases). V was cut by 1 base and J by 12 bases, with 21 bases left in between. The CDR3 sequence is 15 residues long. Germline CDR1 and CDR2: LNHDA and SQIVND (reference sequence). In nucleotides, the CDR3 is TGTGCCAGTAGTATAGGACAGCCGAACACCAGTGTGACTTTCTTT. This translates into CASSIGQPNTSVTFF.

The chain has TRBV6-4 and TRBJ2-3, with 12 nucleotides matching TRBD2. Germline CDR1 MRHNA, CDR2 SNTAGT. The V and J ends lost 0 bases and 5 bases, in that order; junction bases with no gene match: 3. The CDR3 runs to 16 residues. The CDR3, as DNA: TGTGCCAGCAGTGACTCGAGGACTAGCGGGATAGATACGCAGTATTTT. Its protein product is CASSDSRTSGIDTQYF.

The rearrangement joins TRBV7-2 to TRBJ2-5; 11 nucleotides match TRBD2. V was pared by 1 base and J by 9 bases, with 10 bases of the junction left unmatched. This CDR3 region has 16 residues. In germline, CDR1 is SGHTA, CDR2 FQGNSA. CDR3 in DNA: TGTGCCAGCAGCTTAGAGGGACTAGCGGCCCAAGGGGCCCAGTACTTC. This sequence encodes CASSLEGLAAQGAQYF.

V and J are TRBV10-2 and TRBJ1-2; D is undetermined. Trimming stripped 7 bases from V and 8 bases from J, with 14 bases between. The CDR3 consists of 12 residues. Germline V CDR1 and CDR2: WSHSY, SAAADI. The CDR3 DNA follows: TGCGCCAGCAAAGACGGGAAGGGCGGCTACACCTTC. Residues: CASKDGKGGYTF.

The J gene is TRBJ1-1, the V gene TRBV25-1; no firm D call. The CDR3 length is 15 residues. The ends were cut back, 7 bases at V and 4 bases at J, with 19 bases in the middle. Germline V gene sequence: CDR1 MGHDK, CDR2 SYGVNS. CDR3 amino acids: CASTPVGGRLTEAFF. DNA of the CDR3: TGTGCCAGCACCCCGGTGGGAGGGCGGCTCACTGAAGCTTTCTTT.

J is TRBJ2-7 and V is TRBV5-1; D ambiguous. CDR3 length equals 15 residues. V was pared by 4 bases and J by 4 bases, with 18 bases between. Germline V gene sequence: CDR1 SGHRS, CDR2 YFSETQ. DNA of the CDR3: TGCGCCAGCAGCCCCACACCCGAAACTATTTACGAGCAGTACTTC. Protein sequence: CASSPTPETIYEQYF.

The chain has TRBV13 and TRBJ2-3; 9 bases line up with TRBD2. V shed 5 bases and J 2 bases; nucleotides not matched to a gene: 11. This CDR3 comprises 17 residues. Germline CDR1 is PRHDT and CDR2 is FYEKMQ (reference sequence). The CDR3 sequence is CASSRRVGGGVTDTQYF. The CDR3 nucleotides read TGTGCCAGCAGCCGAAGGGTAGGCGGGGGGGTCACAGATACGCAGTATTTT.